One T cell receptor (beta chain) is described in this entry. Its matching antigen is unknown. The CDR3 sequence is 16 residues long. The trim removed 5 bases at V and 0 bases at J, leaving 3 bases unmatched. CDR1 is SGHVS, CDR2 FNYEAQ, per germline. TCRdb reanalysed the reads using MiXCR and keeps one entry per CDR3 protein. The sample lists about 470,000 distinct CDR3 sequences; under 55% were seen once. This sample stems from a study of T cell repertoires in cytomegalovirus infection. The overall study: The authors relied on CMV epitopes, both recently identified HLA-C-restricted and well-studied HLA-B-restricted. TCR beta signatures that were public indicated CMV infection and matching HLA type.

Findings and caveats of the study: It was HLA-C-restricted CMV-specific TCR beta clonotypes that dominated the response ex vivo. Cumulative frequency of public TCR beta families picked out carriers of CMV plus the relevant HLA.

The chain joins TRBV7-6 to TRBJ2-2; 10 nucleotides agree with TRBD2. The TCR was taken from a human donor in good health (CMV status not recorded). Some clones in this sample may be carry-over from other donors' samples. Specimen: cultured PBMCs, collected from culture after CMV antigen stimulation. The CDR3 here is CASSRTSGSNTGELFF. As DNA, the CDR3 is TGTGCCAGCAGCCGGACTAGCGGTTCGAACACCGGGGAGCTGTTTTTT.